This T cell receptor beta chain is from a study of cytomegalovirus exposure and HLA in healthy donors. This CDR3 spans 14 amino acids. Germline V gene lookup returns CDR1 KGHSH and CDR2 LQKENI. J gave up 1 base and V 5 bases, and 2 bases lay outside the gene matches. Method: immunoSEQ multiplex PCR; TCRdb's copy keeps in-frame clones and lacks some. This table holds 50,000 to 65,000 clones, roughly nine tenths found once. The specimen was PBMCs. This TCR derives from a woman aged 18-29 years in good health and CMV-seronegative. The rearrangement joins TRBV18 to TRBJ2-7; 10 positions match TRBD2. As DNA, the CDR3 is TGTGCCAGCTCATCTAGCGGGGGATCCTACGAGCAGTACTTC. Its translation: CASSSSGGSYEQYF.